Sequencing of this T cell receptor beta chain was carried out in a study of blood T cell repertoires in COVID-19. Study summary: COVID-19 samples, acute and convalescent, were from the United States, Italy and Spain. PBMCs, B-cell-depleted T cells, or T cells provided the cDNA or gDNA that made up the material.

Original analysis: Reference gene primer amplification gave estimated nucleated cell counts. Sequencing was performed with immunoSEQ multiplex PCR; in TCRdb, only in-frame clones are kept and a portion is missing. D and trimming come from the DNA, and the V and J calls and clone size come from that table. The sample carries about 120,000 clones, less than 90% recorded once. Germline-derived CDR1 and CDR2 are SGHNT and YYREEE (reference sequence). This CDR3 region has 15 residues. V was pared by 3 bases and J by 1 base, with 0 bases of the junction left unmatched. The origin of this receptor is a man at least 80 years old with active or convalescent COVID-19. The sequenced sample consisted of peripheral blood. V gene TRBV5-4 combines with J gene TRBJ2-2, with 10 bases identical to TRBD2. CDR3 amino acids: CASSWTSGNTGELFF. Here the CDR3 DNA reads TGTGCCAGCAGCTGGACTAGCGGGAACACCGGGGAGCTGTTTTTT.